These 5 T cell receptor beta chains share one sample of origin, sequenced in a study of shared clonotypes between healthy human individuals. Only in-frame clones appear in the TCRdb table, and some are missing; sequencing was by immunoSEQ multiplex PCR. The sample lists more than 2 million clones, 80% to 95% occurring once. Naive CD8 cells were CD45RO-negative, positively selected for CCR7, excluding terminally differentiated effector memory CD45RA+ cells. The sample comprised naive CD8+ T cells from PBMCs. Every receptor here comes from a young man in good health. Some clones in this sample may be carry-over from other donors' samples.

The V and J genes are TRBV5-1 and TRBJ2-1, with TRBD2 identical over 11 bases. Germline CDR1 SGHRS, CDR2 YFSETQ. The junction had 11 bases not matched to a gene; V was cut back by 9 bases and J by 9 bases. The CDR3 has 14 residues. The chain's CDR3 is CATSLSGRAGEQFF. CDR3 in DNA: TGCGCCACCTCCCTTAGCGGGAGGGCCGGTGAGCAGTTCTTC.

This CDR3 is CASSFDQRRSYNEQFF. The CDR3, as DNA: TGTGCCAGCAGCTTTGATCAGCGTCGCTCCTACAATGAGCAGTTCTTC. The V call is TRBV7-9, the J call TRBJ2-1, with no clear D. Trimming removed 3 bases from V and 0 bases from J, with 12 bases in between. Germline V lookup: CDR1 SEHNR, CDR2 FQNEAQ (reference sequence). The CDR3 totals 16 residues.

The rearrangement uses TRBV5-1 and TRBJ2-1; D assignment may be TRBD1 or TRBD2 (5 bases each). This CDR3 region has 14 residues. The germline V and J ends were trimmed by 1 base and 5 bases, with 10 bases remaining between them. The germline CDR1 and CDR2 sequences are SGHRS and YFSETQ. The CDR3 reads CASSLYGADNEQFF. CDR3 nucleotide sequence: TGCGCCAGCAGCTTGTACGGGGCCGACAATGAGCAGTTCTTC.

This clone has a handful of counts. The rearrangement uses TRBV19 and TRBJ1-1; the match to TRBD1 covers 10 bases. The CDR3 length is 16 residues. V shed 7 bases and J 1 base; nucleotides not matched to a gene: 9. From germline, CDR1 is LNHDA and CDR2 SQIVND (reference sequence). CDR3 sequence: CASTPDRGQTNTEAFF. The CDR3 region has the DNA TGTGCCAGTACCCCAGACAGGGGGCAAACGAACACTGAAGCTTTCTTT.

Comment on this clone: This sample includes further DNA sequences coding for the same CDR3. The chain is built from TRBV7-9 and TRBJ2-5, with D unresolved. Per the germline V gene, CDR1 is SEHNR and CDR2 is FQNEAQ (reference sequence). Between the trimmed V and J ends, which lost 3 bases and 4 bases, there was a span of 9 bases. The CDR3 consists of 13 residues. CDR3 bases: TGTGCCAGCAGCTTTCCCGGCGGAGAGACCCAGTACTTC. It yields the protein CASSFPGGETQYF.